The 8 T cell receptor beta chains in this list originate from one sample, sequenced in a study of OX40 agonist ivuxolimab in advanced cancers. The table came from immunoSEQ multiplex PCR; TCRdb's copy has only in-frame clones and leaves some out. In the table there are about 83,000 clones, roughly four fifths of which are singletons. The sample in question was CD4+ or CD8+ T cells sorted from blood, obtained in a trial of the OX40 agonist ivuxolimab. These receptors were obtained from an adult with an advanced solid tumor such as melanoma, head and neck, liver or kidney cancer.

The rearrangement uses TRBV5-4 and TRBJ2-3; tentative D call: TRBD2 (6 bases). CDR3 size: 15 residues. Germline CDR1 reads SGHNT; CDR2 reads YYREEE (reference sequence). The V and J ends lost 2 bases and 0 bases respectively, with 10 bases between them. CDR3 amino acids: CASSFGGWSTDTQYF. The DNA of the CDR3 is TGTGCCAGCAGCTTCGGAGGGTGGAGCACAGATACGCAGTATTTT.

This clone was counted a single time. The rearrangement joins TRBV6-6 to TRBJ1-2, with D unresolved. The CDR3 covers 14 residues. Germline V CDR1 and CDR2: MNHNY, SVGAGI (reference sequence). V dropped 6 bases and J dropped 4 bases, with 15 bases sitting between them. The CDR3 bases are TGTGCCAGCAGCCCGGCAGGAGGAGTCTATGGCTACACCTTC. Its translation is CASSPAGGVYGYTF.

The rearrangement joins TRBV5-1 to TRBJ2-3, with TRBD2 matching 7 bases. The CDR3 is made up of 17 amino acids. The germline V gene encodes CDR1 SGHRS and CDR2 YFSETQ. V lost 3 bases and J lost 4; bases outside the gene matches: 14. CDR3 in amino acids: CASSSTTSTHFADTQYF. The CDR3 nucleotides read TGCGCCAGCAGCTCGACGACTAGCACTCATTTTGCAGATACGCAGTATTTT.

J is TRBJ1-6 and V is TRBV5-1; 9 positions agree with TRBD1. Per the germline V gene, CDR1 is SGHRS and CDR2 is YFSETQ. The CDR3 has 18 amino acids. V gave up 4 bases and J gave up 0 bases; unmatched junction bases: 8. CDR3 nucleotides: TGCGCCAGCAGCCCAACAGGGGGCGAGGTCTCCTATAATTCACCCCTCCACTTT. Amino acid sequence: CASSPTGGEVSYNSPLHF.

CDR3 protein: CASSPSEDPGYEQYF. For the CDR3, the DNA is TGTGCCAGCAGCCCCTCGGAAGACCCAGGCTACGAGCAGTACTTC. The rearrangement joins TRBV9 to TRBJ2-7; D uncertain. This CDR3 is built from 15 residues. Trimming removed 4 bases at V and 3 bases at J, with 17 bases between. The germline CDR1 and CDR2 sequences are SGDLS and YYNGEE. The full variable domain, in which reference TRBV9 and TRBJ2-7 provide the parts outside the CDR3, is DSGVTQTPKHLITATGQRVTLRCSPRSGDLSVYWYQQSLDQGLQFLIQYYNGEERAKGNILERFSAQQFPDLHSELNLSSLELGDSALYFCASSPSEDPGYEQYFGPGTRLTVT.

This chain joins TRBV2 and TRBJ2-3; TRBD2 agrees at 14 bases. The CDR3 is made up of 15 amino acids. Per the germline V gene, CDR1 is SNHLY and CDR2 is FYNNEI. The junction had 4 bases not matched to a gene; V was cut back by 6 bases and J by 5 bases. The CDR3 bases are TGTGCCAGCAGCTGGACTAGCGGGGGGATAGATACGCAGTATTTT. Its protein is CASSWTSGGIDTQYF.

The genes are TRBV7-3 and TRBJ2-3; D is perhaps TRBD1 (5 bases). This CDR3 region has 13 residues. In germline, CDR1 is SGHTA, CDR2 FQGTGA. V was shortened by 4 bases and J by 4 bases, with 9 bases between the two germline ends. In nucleotides, the CDR3 is TGTGCCAGCAGCTCGGACACCCCAGATACGCAGTATTTT. It codes for CASSSDTPDTQYF.

The V call is TRBV7-2, the J call TRBJ2-7; 14 bases match TRBD2. The germline CDR1 and CDR2 sequences are SGHTA and FQGNSA. The CDR3 length is 14 residues. V shed 5 bases, J shed 5 bases, and the junction held 2 bases outside the gene matches. In nucleotides, the CDR3 is TGTGCCAGCAGCCCGGGACTAGCGGGGGACGAGCAGTACTTC. Residues: CASSPGLAGDEQYF.